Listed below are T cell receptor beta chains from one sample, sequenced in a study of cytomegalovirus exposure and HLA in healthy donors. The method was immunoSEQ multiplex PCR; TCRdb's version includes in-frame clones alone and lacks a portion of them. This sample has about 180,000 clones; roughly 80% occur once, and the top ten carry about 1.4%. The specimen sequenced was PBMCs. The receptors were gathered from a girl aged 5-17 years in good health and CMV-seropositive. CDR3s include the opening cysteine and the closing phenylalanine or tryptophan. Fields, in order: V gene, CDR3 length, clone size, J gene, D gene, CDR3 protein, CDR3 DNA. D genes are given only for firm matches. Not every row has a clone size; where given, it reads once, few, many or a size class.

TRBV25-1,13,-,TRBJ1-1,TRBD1,CASSYVTGEQAFF,TGTGCCAGCAGTTATGTGACAGGGGAGCAAGCTTTCTTT
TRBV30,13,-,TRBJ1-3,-,CAWERSIGNTIYF,TGTGCCTGGGAAAGGAGTATTGGAAACACCATATATTTT
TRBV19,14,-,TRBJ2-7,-,CASSASPQGYEQYF,TGTGCCAGTAGTGCCTCCCCACAGGGTTACGAGCAGTACTTC
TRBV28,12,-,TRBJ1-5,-,CANQGNNQPQHF,TGTGCCAATCAGGGAAACAATCAGCCCCAGCATTTT
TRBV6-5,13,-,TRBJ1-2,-,CASTRRQDYGYTF,TGTGCCAGCACCCGGCGGCAAGACTATGGCTACACCTTC
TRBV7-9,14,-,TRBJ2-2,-,CATMALPNTGELFF,TGTGCCACCATGGCCCTTCCGAACACCGGGGAGCTGTTTTTT
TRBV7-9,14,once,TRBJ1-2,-,CASSLDRSIYGYTF,TGTGCCAGCAGCTTAGACAGGTCTATCTATGGCTACACCTTC
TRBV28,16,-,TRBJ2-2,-,CASSFWGDLNTGELFF,TGTGCCAGCAGTTTTTGGGGAGATCTCAACACCGGGGAGCTGTTTTTT
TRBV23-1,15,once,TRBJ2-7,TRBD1,CASSHSGTGAYEQYF,TGCGCCAGCAGTCACTCCGGGACAGGCGCCTACGAGCAGTACTTC
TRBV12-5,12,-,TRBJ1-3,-,CASGLSGNTIYF,TGTGCTAGTGGTTTGTCAGGAAACACCATATATTTT
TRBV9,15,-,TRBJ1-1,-,CASSIAVGLNTEAFF,TGTGCCAGCAGCATCGCTGTGGGGCTAAACACTGAAGCTTTCTTT
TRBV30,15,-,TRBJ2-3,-,CAWSWTDSSTDTQYF,TGTGCCTGGAGTTGGACAGACTCTAGCACAGATACGCAGTATTTT
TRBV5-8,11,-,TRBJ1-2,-,CASSSNYGYTF,TGTGCCAGCTCATCTAACTATGGCTACACCTTC
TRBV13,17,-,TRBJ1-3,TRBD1,CASSALGQAYSGNTIYF,TGTGCCAGCAGCGCCCTGGGACAGGCCTACTCTGGAAACACCATATATTTT
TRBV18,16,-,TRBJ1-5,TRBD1,CASSPDRAWGSQPQHF,TGTGCCAGCTCACCTGACAGGGCGTGGGGTAGTCAGCCCCAGCATTTT
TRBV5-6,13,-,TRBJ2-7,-,CASRQLLTYEQYF,TGTGCCAGCAGACAATTGCTGACCTACGAGCAGTACTTC
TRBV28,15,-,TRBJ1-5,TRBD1,CASSLFQGGNQPQHF,TGTGCCAGCAGTTTATTCCAGGGGGGCAATCAGCCCCAGCATTTT
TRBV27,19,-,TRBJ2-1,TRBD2,CATNNRAPVSGSSYNEQFF,TGTGCCACGAATAACAGGGCCCCCGTGAGCGGGAGCTCCTACAATGAGCAGTTCTTC